A selection of T cell receptor beta chains follows, all from one sample in a study of regulatory T cells in long-lasting Graves disease. One entry per CDR3 protein, called by TCRdb with MiXCR from the multiplex PCR reads. The sample has some 500,000 distinct CDR3 sequences; roughly 14% are singletons. These data were also reused for a study on T cells in Graves' hyperthyroidism and ophthalmopathy.

The sample consisted of peripheral blood mononuclear cells (PBMCs), taken at new diagnosis, from a patient treated with antithyroid drugs. Source of these receptors: a man under 40 with Graves disease. Each CDR3 is given with its conserved first and last residue. A D gene is named only where the DNA matches it firmly. A clone size is listed for some rows: how often the clone was seen (once, few, many), or a class if it is expanded.

clone_size	d_call	j_call	v_call	cdr3_aa	cdr3_nt
many	TRBD1	TRBJ1-1	TRBV11-3	CASSIRTGVTEAFF	TGTGCCAGCAGCATACGGACAGGGGTCACTGAAGCTTTCTTT
many	.	TRBJ1-4	TRBV24-1	CATSEGEEKLFF	TGTGCCACCAGCGAGGGAGAGGAAAAACTGTTTTTT
.	TRBD2	TRBJ2-5	TRBV7-6	CASSLVWTRPPTSGPQETQYF	TGTGCCAGCAGCTTAGTCTGGACCAGGCCCCCGACTAGCGGGCCTCAAGAGACCCAGTACTTC
.	.	TRBJ2-7	TRBV27	CASILSGAGNYEQYF	TGTGCCAGCATCCTTTCTGGAGCAGGGAACTACGAGCAGTACTTC
.	TRBD1	TRBJ2-2	TRBV20-1	CSARTGLGIAGELFF	TGCAGTGCACGGACAGGCCTCGGAATCGCCGGGGAGCTGTTTTTT
few	TRBD2	TRBJ2-2	TRBV12-3/TRBV12-4	CASRTRLAGPNTGELFF	TGTGCCAGCAGAACTAGGTTAGCGGGCCCGAACACCGGGGAGCTGTTTTTT
many	TRBD2	TRBJ2-7	TRBV20-1	CSATGTSGRAAKEQYF	TGCAGTGCTACCGGGACTAGCGGGAGGGCCGCGAAGGAGCAGTACTTC
few	TRBD2	TRBJ2-3	TRBV12-3/TRBV12-4	CASSRTSTSNTDTQYF	TGTGCCAGCAGTCGGACTAGCACAAGCAACACAGATACGCAGTATTTT
many	.	TRBJ2-7	TRBV30	CAWSRGMGHEQYF	TGTGCCTGGAGTCGTGGTATGGGGCACGAGCAGTACTTC
many	TRBD1	TRBJ1-4	TRBV7-9	CASSLAGTAEKLFF	TGTGCCAGCAGCTTAGCCGGGACAGCTGAAAAACTGTTTTTT
.	TRBD1	TRBJ2-7	TRBV4-1	CASSQVGTGPYEQYF	TGCGCCAGCAGCCAAGTAGGGACAGGGCCCTACGAGCAGTACTTC
once	.	TRBJ2-1	TRBV4-2	CASSHLAGQLVYNEQFF	TGTGCCAGCAGCCACCTGGCGGGACAGCTTGTCTACAATGAGCAGTTCTTC
many	.	TRBJ2-1	TRBV5-1	CASSPLARHSNEQFF	TGCGCCAGCAGCCCACTAGCCAGGCACAGTAATGAGCAGTTCTTC
many	TRBD1	TRBJ1-5	TRBV24-1	CATSDLPDGDRVYSNQPQHF	TGTGCCACCAGTGATTTGCCCGATGGGGACAGGGTCTATAGCAATCAGCCCCAGCATTTT
few	.	TRBJ1-1	TRBV7-9	CASSSLRGLNTEAFF	TGTGCCAGCAGCTCCCTGCGGGGACTGAACACTGAAGCTTTCTTT
few	TRBD2	TRBJ2-1	TRBV12-3/TRBV12-4	CASSRGVAGSNEQIF	TGTGCCAGCAGCCGTGGGGTAGCGGGATCTAATGAGCAGATCTTC
few	TRBD2	TRBJ2-1	TRBV10-3	CAISEARTSGTVTSFYNEQFF	TGTGCCATCAGTGAGGCGAGGACTAGCGGGACTGTAACCTCTTTCTACAATGAGCAGTTCTTC
many	.	TRBJ2-1	TRBV14	CASSQWKAYNEQFF	TGTGCCAGCAGCCAATGGAAGGCTTACAATGAGCAGTTCTTC
many	.	TRBJ1-5	TRBV27	CASSLIPWAQPQHF	TGTGCCAGCAGTTTAATTCCCTGGGCTCAGCCCCAGCATTTT
many	TRBD1	TRBJ2-7	TRBV10-3	CAISESYLEDRGLTFEQYF	TGTGCCATCAGTGAGTCGTATTTGGAGGACAGGGGTCTTACCTTCGAGCAGTACTTC
many	.	TRBJ2-7	TRBV7-9	CATVTVGSGEQYF	TGTGCCACCGTTACCGTGGGGTCGGGCGAGCAGTACTTC
many	.	TRBJ2-1	TRBV20-1	CSARDPLSPNEQFF	TGCAGTGCTAGAGACCCTTTAAGCCCCAATGAGCAGTTCTTC
many	.	TRBJ1-2	TRBV2	CASSEAAHGYTF	TGTGCCAGCAGTGAAGCGGCGCATGGCTACACCTTC
few	.	TRBJ2-5	TRBV6-9	CASSYASPETQYF	TGTGCCAGCAGTTACGCCTCCCCAGAGACCCAGTACTTC
.	TRBD2	TRBJ2-1	TRBV19	CASSKAGGPSYNEQFF	TGTGCCAGTAGTAAAGCGGGAGGACCGTCCTACAATGAGCAGTTCTTC
.	.	TRBJ1-1	TRBV29-1	CSVEVGWRMGEAFF	TGCAGCGTTGAAGTTGGTTGGCGGATGGGTGAAGCTTTCTTT